The 19 T cell receptor beta chains below were found in one sample sequenced in a study of blood T cell repertoires in COVID-19. The repertoire was sequenced with immunoSEQ multiplex PCR; TCRdb's copy has only in-frame clones and lacks some. This table holds approximately 10,000 clones, 71% found once. The sequencing input was peripheral blood. Receptors were obtained from a man aged 60 to 75 with COVID-19, enrolled during active disease.

J is TRBJ1-4 and V is TRBV5-5, with D possibly TRBD1 on 5 matching bases. Looked up from germline, CDR1 is SGHKS and CDR2 is YYEKEE (reference sequence). CDR3 size: 14 residues. V lost 3 bases and J 8 bases, leaving 14 bases between the germline ends. CDR3 coding DNA: TGTGCCAGCAGCTCCGGGACTTTGGGCGAAAAACTGTTTTTT. As protein: CASSSGTLGEKLFF.

The rearrangement links TRBV24-1 to TRBJ2-5; 7 bases are a match to TRBD1. This CDR3 spans 14 amino acids. Looked up from germline, CDR1 is KGHDR and CDR2 is SFDVKD. V lost 5 bases to trimming and J lost 1 base; unmatched junction nucleotides: 3. CDR3 sequence: CATSGDRAQETQYF. The CDR3 bases are TGTGCCACCAGTGGAGACAGGGCCCAAGAGACCCAGTACTTC.

The chain is built from TRBV2 and TRBJ2-7; D might be TRBD1 (5 bases). This CDR3 is built from 15 residues. The V end lost 3 bases, the J end lost 3 bases, and 15 bases lay between the germline ends. The germline CDR1 and CDR2 sequences are SNHLY and FYNNEI. The CDR3 loop is CASSEQQDTYYEQYF. The DNA of the CDR3 is TGTGCCAGCAGTGAGCAACAGGATACTTACTACGAGCAGTACTTC. Supplemented by reference TRBV2 and TRBJ2-7, the full variable domain reads EPEVTQTPSHQVTQMGQEVILRCVPISNHLYFYWYRQILGQKVEFLVSFYNNEISEKSEIFDDQFSVERPDGSNFTLKIRSTKLEDSAMYFCASSEQQDTYYEQYFGPGTRLTVT.

J is TRBJ2-7 and V is TRBV6-2 or TRBV6-3; 8 bases line up with TRBD1. Germline V gives CDR1 MNHEY, CDR2 SVGEGT. CDR3 size: 14 residues. Trimming removed 4 bases from V and 2 bases from J; junction bases left unmatched: 4. The CDR3 DNA is TGTGCCAGCAGTTCCAGGACAGGGCCCTACGAGCAGTACGTC. This gives the protein CASSSRTGPYEQYV.

This clone was recorded a few times. CDR3 in DNA: TGTGCCACCAGTGATTCAGGACAGCTGAACACTGAAGCTTTCTTT. Translating it yields CATSDSGQLNTEAFF. The chain is built from TRBV24-1 and TRBJ1-1, with D possibly TRBD1 on 6 matching bases. This CDR3 is built from 15 residues. Trimming pared 2 bases from V and 0 bases from J, leaving 9 bases between. Looked up from germline, CDR1 is KGHDR and CDR2 is SFDVKD.

This clone was counted between two and nine times. The chain couples TRBV28 to TRBJ1-5; possible D gene TRBD1, 6 bases. The germline gives CDR1 MDHEN, CDR2 SYDVKM. Deletions cut 7 bases from V and 7 bases from J, with 26 bases between. The CDR3 length is 17 residues. CDR3 bases: TGTGCCAGCACTCCAATCGACAGGCTTGTCATGATCCAGCCCCAGCATTTT. Protein: CASTPIDRLVMIQPQHF.

The CDR3 protein is CASSGRDLGTRETQYF. For the CDR3, the DNA is TGTGCCAGCAGCGGGCGGGACCTCGGGACGCGGGAGACCCAGTACTTC. The rearrangement uses TRBV9 and TRBJ2-5, with D maybe TRBD2 (6 bases). V was cut by 3 bases and J by 5 bases, with 20 bases left in between. Per the germline V gene, CDR1 is SGDLS and CDR2 is YYNGEE. The CDR3 is made up of 16 amino acids.

In its sample, this clone was seen a few times. The chain combines TRBV28 with TRBJ2-7, with TRBD1 identical over 7 bases. Germline assignment: CDR1 MDHEN and CDR2 SYDVKM. CDR3 length: 13 amino acids. J gave up 7 bases and V 3 bases, and 6 bases lay outside the gene matches. The CDR3 sequence: CASSFRTGAEQYF. The CDR3 DNA follows: TGTGCCAGCAGTTTCCGGACAGGTGCGGAGCAGTACTTC.

The rearrangement joins TRBV10-3 to TRBJ1-2, with TRBD1 identical over 9 bases. Per the germline V gene, CDR1 is ENHRY and CDR2 is SYGVKD. The J segment lost 8 bases and the V segment lost 2 bases, leaving 6 bases of the junction unmatched. The CDR3 spans 14 residues. The CDR3 spells CAISEPGTGNGYTF. CDR3 bases: TGTGCCATCAGTGAGCCCGGGACAGGGAACGGCTACACCTTC.

The chain recombines TRBV5-1 with TRBJ2-1; TRBD2 matches at 11 bases. Germline loops: CDR1 SGHRS, CDR2 YFSETQ. The CDR3 is 15 residues long. The J segment lost 4 bases and the V segment lost 2 bases, leaving 2 bases of the junction unmatched. For the CDR3, the DNA is TGCGCCAGCAGCTTTACTAGCGGGGGATACAATGAGCAGTTCTTC. Protein product: CASSFTSGGYNEQFF.

The chain joins TRBV2 to TRBJ1-1; the match to TRBD1 covers 7 bases. The CDR3 covers 14 residues. CDR1 and CDR2 (germline): SNHLY, FYNNEI. The V and J ends lost 6 bases and 2 bases, in that order; junction bases with no gene match: 6. This CDR3 reads CASRGRDRNTEAFF. In nucleotides, the CDR3 is TGTGCCAGCAGAGGACGGGACAGAAACACTGAAGCTTTCTTT.

V usage is TRBV3-1 (or the pseudogene TRBV3-2) and J usage is TRBJ2-3, with D unclear. The CDR3 totals 12 residues. CDR1 and CDR2 from the germline V gene are LGHDT and YNNKEL (reference sequence). Trimming pared 4 bases from V and 8 bases from J, leaving 10 bases between. CDR3 loop: CASSRNIVTQYF. The CDR3 bases are TGTGCCAGCAGCCGAAACATCGTTACGCAGTATTTT.

The chain combines TRBV4-3 with TRBJ2-3; 8 positions match TRBD2. J lost 3 bases, V lost 3 bases, and 11 bases had no gene match. CDR3 length: 17 residues. Per germline, CDR1 LGHNA and CDR2 YSLEER. The CDR3 DNA reads TGCGCCAGCAGCCAGGCCCCACCGGGCGGGAGGACAGATACGCAGTATTTT. Amino acid sequence: CASSQAPPGGRTDTQYF.

This rearrangement joins TRBV10-3 to TRBJ2-1; D call uncertain. The length of the CDR3 is 17 residues. Trimming shortened V by 2 bases and J by 7 bases, and 21 bases separated the two germline ends. Looked up from germline, CDR1 is ENHRY and CDR2 is SYGVKD. Written as DNA, the CDR3 is TGTGCCATCAGTGAGCCCCTCCCCCGCGACCCTAGGAATGAGCAGTTCTTC. Its translation is CAISEPLPRDPRNEQFF.

The J gene is TRBJ1-2, the V gene TRBV28; perhaps TRBD1 as D (5 bases). Germline V gives CDR1 MDHEN, CDR2 SYDVKM. The CDR3 spans 16 residues. Trimming cost V 6 bases and J 8 bases, with 25 bases left between them. As DNA, the CDR3 is TGTGCCAGCAGCCCTACCCCGGGGACTGTACTGGGAGGCTACACCTTC. Translating gives CASSPTPGTVLGGYTF.

This chain connects TRBV6-5 to TRBJ2-1, with D maybe TRBD2 (5 bases). The CDR3 consists of 14 residues. The germline V and J ends were trimmed by 8 bases and 7 bases, with 18 bases remaining between them. Germline CDR1 and CDR2: MNHEY and SVGAGI. CDR3 sequence: CASLDWRSTNEQFF. In nucleotides, the CDR3 is TGTGCCAGCCTGGACTGGAGGTCTACGAATGAGCAGTTCTTC.

J is TRBJ2-1 and V is TRBV7-9; D may be TRBD2 (6 bases). V lost 3 bases and J lost 9, with 18 bases in between. The CDR3 consists of 15 residues. Germline lookup yields CDR1 SEHNR and CDR2 FQNEAQ (reference sequence). This chain's CDR3 is CASSLRGAVSSEQFF. The DNA of the CDR3 is TGTGCCAGCAGCTTGCGGGGCGCGGTATCGTCTGAGCAGTTCTTC.

V and J are TRBV4-2 and TRBJ2-3; 15 nucleotides match TRBD2. Trimming cost V 1 base and J 0 bases; bases outside gene matches: 5. Germline lookup yields CDR1 LGHNA and CDR2 YNFKEQ. This CDR3 spans 19 amino acids. CDR3 loop: CASSQAGTSGGQSTDTQYF. CDR3 DNA sequence: TGTGCCAGCAGCCAAGCGGGGACTAGCGGGGGGCAGAGCACAGATACGCAGTATTTT.

This clone was seen a handful of times. The chain combines TRBV19 with TRBJ2-7; 8 nucleotides match TRBD2. Losses at the gene ends were 10 bases for V and 7 bases for J; bases not matched to a gene: 12. The CDR3 length is 13 residues. Germline V gene sequence: CDR1 LNHDA, CDR2 SQIVND (reference sequence). The CDR3 nucleotides read TGTGCCACCTGGACCGGGGGGGCCGGAGAGCAGTACTTC. Translating gives CATWTGGAGEQYF.